Following are 27 T cell receptor beta chains from one sample sequenced in a study of Ad26.COV2.S vaccination and SARS-CoV-2 variants. Using immunoSEQ multiplex PCR, the repertoire was profiled, and TCRdb retains in-frame clones only, with some absent. The table has roughly 460,000 clones, 89% seen once; the top ten hold about 1.5%. Specified treatment: roughly 19 received Ad26.COV2.S at low or high dose, single or two shots; 5 received placebo; per-sample allocation not given. On day 63 after the first injection, vaccine and placebo recipients gave samples. This specimen was peripheral blood, taken in a trial of Ad26.COV2.S vaccine versus placebo. The receptors shown here come from a person aged 18-65 years who received the Ad26.COV2.S COVID-19 vaccine or a placebo.

The chain employs TRBV5-8 and TRBJ2-7, with TRBD2 matching over 10 bases. This CDR3 region has 15 residues. Germline V lookup: CDR1 SGHTS, CDR2 YDEGEE. V lost 3 bases and J lost 2; bases outside the gene matches: 5. The CDR3 region has the DNA TGTGCCAGCAGCTCCGGACTAGCGGCACCCTACGAGCAGTACTTC. The encoded protein is CASSSGLAAPYEQYF.

V and J are TRBV27 and TRBJ2-2; TRBD2 matches at 10 bases. The V segment lost 3 bases and the J segment 6 bases; nucleotides outside the gene matches: 10. Looked up from germline, CDR1 is MNHEY and CDR2 is SMNVEV (reference sequence). This CDR3 spans 17 amino acids. Here the CDR3 DNA reads TGTGCCAGCAGTTTCCCCCTACTAGCGGGGCACCCCGGGGAGCTGTTTTTT. Protein product: CASSFPLLAGHPGELFF.

The CDR3 sequence: CSVGLGETQYF. The CDR3 DNA reads as TGCAGCGTGGGTTTAGGCGAGACCCAGTACTTC. The chain is built from TRBV29-1 and TRBJ2-5, with unresolved D. Trimming took 6 bases from V and 5 from J, leaving 10 bases between them. Germline V gene data show CDR1 as SQVTM and CDR2 as ANQGSEA. The CDR3 covers 11 residues. Supplemented by reference TRBV29-1 and TRBJ2-5, the full variable domain reads SAVISQKPSRDICQRGTSLTIQCQVDSQVTMMFWYRQQPGQSLTLIATANQGSEATYESGFVIDKFPISRPNLTFSTLTVSNMSPEDSSIYLCSVGLGETQYFGPGTRLLVL.

The genes are TRBV9 and TRBJ1-2; TRBD1 matches 7 bases. This CDR3 comprises 15 residues. Trimming cost V 5 bases and J 8 bases; bases outside gene matches: 15. Germline V gene lookup returns CDR1 SGDLS and CDR2 YYNGEE. This CDR3 is CASSFFTGDWGGYTF. The DNA for the CDR3 is TGTGCCAGCAGTTTTTTTACAGGGGATTGGGGCGGCTACACCTTC.

The chain has TRBV15 and TRBJ2-5, with 7 bases aligning to TRBD1. The CDR3 has 15 residues. Germline values: CDR1 LNHNV, CDR2 YYDKDF (reference sequence). The junction had 7 bases not matched to a gene; V was cut back by 0 bases and J by 6 bases. The CDR3 spells CATSREQGQEQTQYF. The CDR3 bases are TGTGCCACCAGCAGAGAACAGGGGCAAGAGCAGACCCAGTACTTC.

This chain connects TRBV6-5 to TRBJ1-6; tentative D call: TRBD1 (6 bases). The CDR3 runs to 15 residues. Germline V gives CDR1 MNHEY, CDR2 SVGAGI. The germline V and J ends were trimmed by 2 bases and 7 bases, with 12 bases remaining between them. CDR3 sequence (DNA): TGTGCCAGCAGTTACGACAGGCGTTGGAATTCACCCCTCCACTTT. Protein product: CASSYDRRWNSPLHF.

The gene calls are TRBV11-3 and TRBJ2-3; D is unresolved. This CDR3 has 14 amino acids. The V end lost 4 bases, the J end lost 4 bases, and 12 bases lay between the germline ends. The germline gives CDR1 SGHNT, CDR2 YENEEA. The CDR3 sequence is CASSSGLEADTQYF. The DNA of the CDR3 is TGTGCCAGCAGCTCGGGCCTTGAGGCAGATACGCAGTATTTT.

This clone has only one observation. The chain has TRBV7-2 and TRBJ2-3; D remains ambiguous. From germline, CDR1 is SGHTA and CDR2 FQGNSA. The CDR3 has 15 amino acids. V was clipped by 7 bases and J by 3 bases, with 17 bases between them. The CDR3: CASTVVGPGTDTQYF. The CDR3 DNA reads TGTGCCAGCACCGTAGTAGGCCCCGGGACAGATACGCAGTATTTT.

V gene TRBV7-9 combines with J gene TRBJ2-1; 9 bases map to TRBD2. Germline V gene lookup returns CDR1 SEHNR and CDR2 FQNEAQ (reference sequence). J lost 11 bases, V lost 2 bases, and 13 bases had no gene match. The CDR3 has 16 residues. The CDR3 coding sequence is TGTGCCAGCAGCTTACAGTCCTTAGCGGGAGTGGAAAAGCAGTTCTTC. Residues: CASSLQSLAGVEKQFF. Supplemented by reference TRBV7-9 and TRBJ2-1, the full variable domain reads DTGVSQNPRHKITKRGQNVTFRCDPISEHNRLYWYRQTLGQGPEFLTYFQNEAQLEKSRLLSDRFSAERPKGSFSTLEIQRTEQGDSAMYLCASSLQSLAGVEKQFFGPGTRLTVL.

This rearrangement joins TRBV18 to TRBJ2-3; D may be TRBD2 (5 bases). CDR3 length: 13 amino acids. The V end was cut by 6 bases, the J end by 6 bases, with 13 bases between. Germline CDR1 and CDR2: KGHSH and LQKENI. In DNA, the CDR3 is TGTGCCAGCTCCCAACTCGAGGGTGATACGCAGTATTTT. Encoded protein: CASSQLEGDTQYF.

This chain links TRBV5-4 with TRBJ2-1; the match to TRBD2 covers 7 bases. The CDR3 totals 15 residues. The germline gives CDR1 SGHNT, CDR2 YYREEE (reference sequence). Trimming removed 2 bases from V and 4 bases from J; junction bases left unmatched: 6. The CDR3 sequence: CASSLAGRRYNEQFF. CDR3 DNA: TGTGCCAGCAGCTTAGCGGGGAGAAGATACAATGAGCAGTTCTTC.

The J gene is TRBJ2-1, the V gene TRBV7-3; D is uncertain. Germline V lookup: CDR1 SGHTA, CDR2 FQGTGA. V lost 4 bases and J 6 bases, leaving 19 bases between the germline ends. The CDR3 is 16 amino acids. The CDR3 DNA is TGTGCCAGCAGCTCGAGGACCAGAAGGTCGGGCAATGAGCAGTTCTTC. Amino acids: CASSSRTRRSGNEQFF.

This clone has just a few counts. Other DNA variants within this sample encode the same CDR3. CDR3 nucleotide sequence: TGTGCCAGCAGTTTATCAGGAACCGGGGAGCTGTTTTTT. Its protein is CASSLSGTGELFF. V usage is TRBV27 and J usage is TRBJ2-2; D is undetermined. Trimming stripped 0 bases from V and 5 bases from J, with 4 bases between. This CDR3 is 13 amino acids long. Looked up from germline, CDR1 is MNHEY and CDR2 is SMNVEV (reference sequence).

The V and J genes are TRBV5-1 and TRBJ2-7; D not resolved. From germline, CDR1 is SGHRS and CDR2 YFSETQ. The CDR3 has 15 residues. Trimming took 0 bases from V and 7 from J, leaving 17 bases between them. The CDR3 spells CASSLGVVNPEEQYF. The CDR3 DNA is TGCGCCAGCAGCTTGGGGGTGGTGAACCCAGAAGAGCAGTACTTC.

The V call is TRBV30, the J call TRBJ1-2; D gene uncertain. The germline V gene encodes CDR1 GTSNPN and CDR2 SVGIG (reference sequence). Trimming stripped 4 bases from V and 7 bases from J, with 16 bases between. The CDR3 has 13 residues. In DNA, the CDR3 is TGTGCCTGGAACCTCGTTCCTATGGTTGGCTACACCTTC. Protein product: CAWNLVPMVGYTF.

V and J are TRBV18 and TRBJ1-5; tentative D call: TRBD1 (6 bases). CDR1 is KGHSH, CDR2 LQKENI, per germline. Trimming left V 3 bases short and J 6 bases short, with 9 bases between. The CDR3 extends over 13 amino acids. Here the CDR3 reads CASSPGGLQPQHF. CDR3 nucleotide sequence: TGTGCCAGCTCACCGGGGGGGCTTCAGCCCCAGCATTTT.

The rearrangement joins TRBV19 to TRBJ2-1; no clear D. The CDR3 runs 14 residues. Trimming took 3 bases from V and 9 from J, leaving 15 bases between them. Germline V gene lookup returns CDR1 LNHDA and CDR2 SQIVND (reference sequence). CDR3 amino acids: CASSIPAPGSEQFF. Here the CDR3 DNA reads TGTGCCAGTAGTATCCCAGCTCCAGGATCTGAGCAGTTCTTC.

J is TRBJ2-7 and V is TRBV7-6, with 12 nucleotides matching TRBD2. Germline V gives CDR1 SGHVS, CDR2 FNYEAQ. The J segment lost 1 base and the V segment lost 5 bases, leaving 3 bases of the junction unmatched. The CDR3 contains 15 residues. CDR3 sequence reads: CASSTGLAGSYEQYF. The CDR3 region has the DNA TGTGCCAGCAGCACGGGACTAGCGGGTTCCTACGAGCAGTACTTC.

The chain links TRBV4-1 to TRBJ2-7, with 10 bases matching TRBD2. Trimming took 5 bases from V and 2 from J; bases not matched to a gene: 3. This CDR3 region has 14 residues. Germline V gene lookup returns CDR1 MGHRA and CDR2 YSYEKL. DNA of the CDR3: TGCGCCAGCAGCGCTAGCGGGGGCACCTACGAGCAGTACTTC. Its protein product is CASSASGGTYEQYF.

CDR3 region: CASSQQGFGETQYF. CDR3 nucleotides: TGTGCCAGCAGCCAACAGGGCTTTGGAGAGACCCAGTACTTC. The rearrangement joins TRBV9 to TRBJ2-5; tentatively, D is TRBD1 (6 bases). Germline V gene data show CDR1 as SGDLS and CDR2 as YYNGEE. Trimming shortened V by 4 bases and J by 4 bases, and 14 bases separated the two germline ends. CDR3 length: 14 residues.

This clone has just a few counts. The chain links TRBV24-1 to TRBJ2-7; D might be TRBD1 (5 bases). CDR1 is KGHDR and CDR2 is SFDVKD in the germline V gene. The CDR3 spans 14 residues. V was pared by 8 bases and J by 0 bases, with 13 bases between. CDR3 loop: CATIHRWVSYEQYF. CDR3 bases: TGTGCCACCATCCACAGGTGGGTCTCCTACGAGCAGTACTTC.

The chain employs TRBV4-3 and TRBJ1-2; D gene uncertain. V gave up 0 bases and J gave up 7 bases, with 15 bases separating them. Germline-derived CDR1 and CDR2 are LGHNA and YSLEER. CDR3 length: 15 amino acids. The CDR3 region is CASSQDAFRTPGYTF. DNA for the CDR3: TGCGCCAGCAGCCAAGATGCCTTCAGAACCCCTGGCTACACCTTC.

The rearrangement links TRBV11-2 to TRBJ2-5; possible D gene TRBD2, 6 bases. The CDR3 runs to 15 residues. Trimming pared 1 base from V and 2 bases from J, leaving 11 bases between. Germline CDR1 is SGHAT and CDR2 is FQNNGV. The CDR3 coding sequence is TGTGCCAGCAGCTTAGCAGCGGGCGGTCAAGAGACCCAGTACTTC. It is translated as CASSLAAGGQETQYF.

This rearrangement joins TRBV19 to TRBJ1-5, with 7 bases that match TRBD1. The trim removed 8 bases at V and 4 bases at J, leaving 11 bases unmatched. The CDR3 spans 15 residues. Germline CDR1 LNHDA, CDR2 SQIVND (reference sequence). In DNA form, the CDR3 reads TGTGCCAGTCGATTAAGGGACAGACTAAATCAGCCCCAGCATTTT. As protein: CASRLRDRLNQPQHF.

This chain joins TRBV9 and TRBJ2-1; no clear D. Germline loops: CDR1 SGDLS, CDR2 YYNGEE. This CDR3 is 14 amino acids long. The V end was cut by 6 bases, the J end by 4 bases, with 14 bases between. Here the CDR3 DNA reads TGTGCCAGCAACCCGGGCCTAGGGTACAATGAGCAGTTCTTC. Translated, it gives CASNPGLGYNEQFF.

V and J are TRBV9 and TRBJ2-7; D possibly matches TRBD1 or TRBD2 (5 bases each). V was clipped by 0 bases and J by 6 bases, with 13 bases between them. This CDR3 is 14 amino acids long. Germline-derived CDR1 and CDR2 are SGDLS and YYNGEE. The CDR3 sequence: CASSVGGLGTEQYF. The CDR3 bases are TGTGCCAGCAGCGTAGGGGGTCTAGGGACCGAGCAGTACTTC.

The rearrangement links TRBV11-2 to TRBJ1-1, with unresolved D. In germline, CDR1 is SGHAT, CDR2 FQNNGV. V was trimmed by 3 bases and J by 0 bases, leaving 8 bases between them. The CDR3 has 14 amino acids. The CDR3: CASSFPPMNTEAFF. In DNA form, the CDR3 reads TGTGCCAGCAGCTTTCCACCCATGAACACTGAAGCTTTCTTT.